The present entry profiles one T cell receptor beta chain with its context. The record originates from a study of cytotoxic CD8 clonotypes in ibrutinib-treated CLL. CDR1 KGHSH and CDR2 LQKENI come from the germline V gene. J gave up 3 bases and V 4 bases, and 4 bases lay outside the gene matches. The CDR3 extends over 14 amino acids. Sequencing used immunoSEQ multiplex PCR; TCRdb keeps in-frame clones, though not all of them. The data contain about 140,000 clones, roughly 76% of them singletons. As input for TCR beta libraries, around 2 micrograms of genomic DNA came from cryopreserved PBMCs. The J gene is TRBJ2-3, the V gene TRBV18; 7 bases line up with TRBD1. The source is a human donor with chronic lymphocytic leukemia. The source was PBMCs, collected after 24 months of ibrutinib treatment. CDR3 nucleotide sequence: TGTGCCAGCTCACTCGGGACAGATACAGATACGCAGTATTTT. Translating it yields CASSLGTDTDTQYF.